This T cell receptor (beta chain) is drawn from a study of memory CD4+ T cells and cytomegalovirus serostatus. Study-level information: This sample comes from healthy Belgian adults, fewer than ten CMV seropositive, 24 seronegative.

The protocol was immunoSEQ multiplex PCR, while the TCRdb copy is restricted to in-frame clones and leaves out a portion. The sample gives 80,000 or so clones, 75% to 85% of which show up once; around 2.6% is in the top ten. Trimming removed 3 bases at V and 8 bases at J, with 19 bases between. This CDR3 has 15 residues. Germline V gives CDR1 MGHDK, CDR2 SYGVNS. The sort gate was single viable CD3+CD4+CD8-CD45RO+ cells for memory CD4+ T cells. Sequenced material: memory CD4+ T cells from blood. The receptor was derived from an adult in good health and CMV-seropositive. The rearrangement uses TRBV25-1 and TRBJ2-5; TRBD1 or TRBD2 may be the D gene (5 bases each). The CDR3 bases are TGTGCCAGCAGTGAGCGAACGGGACCCCAAGTTACCCAGTACTTC. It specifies CASSERTGPQVTQYF.